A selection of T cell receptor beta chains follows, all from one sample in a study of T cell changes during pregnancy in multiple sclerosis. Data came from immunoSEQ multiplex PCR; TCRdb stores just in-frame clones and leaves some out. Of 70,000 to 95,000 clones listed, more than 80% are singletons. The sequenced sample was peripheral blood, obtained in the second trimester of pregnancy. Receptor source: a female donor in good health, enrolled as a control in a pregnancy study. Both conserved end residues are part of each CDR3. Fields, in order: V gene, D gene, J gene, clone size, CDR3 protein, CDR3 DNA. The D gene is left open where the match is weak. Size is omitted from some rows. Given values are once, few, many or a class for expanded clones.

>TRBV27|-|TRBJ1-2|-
CASSFWEGGGYTF
TGTGCCAGCAGTTTTTGGGAAGGAGGTGGCTACACCTTC
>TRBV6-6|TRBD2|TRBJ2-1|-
CASSYERGGRNEQFF
TGTGCCAGCAGTTACGAACGGGGGGGCCGCAATGAGCAGTTCTTC
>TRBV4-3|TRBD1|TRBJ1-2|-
CASSQVLDRANGYTF
TGCGCCAGCAGCCAAGTACTAGACAGGGCAAATGGCTACACCTTC
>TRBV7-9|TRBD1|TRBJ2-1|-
CASSLALVDRGLSYNEQFF
TGTGCCAGCAGCTTAGCCCTTGTGGACAGGGGCCTTTCCTACAATGAGCAGTTCTTC
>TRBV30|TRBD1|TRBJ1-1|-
CAWSPDRGHRVAFF
TGTGCCTGGAGTCCCGACAGGGGGCATAGGGTAGCTTTCTTT
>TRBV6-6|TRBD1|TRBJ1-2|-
CASTGGQGAGYTF
TGTGCCAGCACCGGAGGACAGGGGGCTGGCTACACCTTC
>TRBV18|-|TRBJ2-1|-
CASSPRLEEGEQFF
TGTGCCAGCTCACCACGCCTCGAGGAGGGTGAGCAGTTCTTC
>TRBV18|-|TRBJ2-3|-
CASSPQASADTQYF
TGTGCCAGCTCACCCCAAGCCTCCGCAGATACGCAGTATTTT
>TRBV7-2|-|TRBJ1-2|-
CASSFDSNYGYTF
TGTGCCAGCAGCTTCGACTCAAACTATGGCTACACCTTC
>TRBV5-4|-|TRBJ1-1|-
CASSPGVQQNTEAFF
TGTGCCAGCAGCCCCGGGGTACAGCAGAACACTGAAGCTTTCTTT
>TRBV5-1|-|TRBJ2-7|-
CASSLSRSYEQYF
TGCGCCAGCAGCTTGAGCCGGTCCTACGAGCAGTACTTC
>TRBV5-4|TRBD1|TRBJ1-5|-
CASSRDRDGQPQHF
TGTGCCAGCAGCCGCGACAGGGACGGTCAGCCCCAGCATTTT
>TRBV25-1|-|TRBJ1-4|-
CASSEWGEAAEKLFF
TGTGCCAGCAGTGAATGGGGGGAGGCCGCTGAAAAACTGTTTTTT
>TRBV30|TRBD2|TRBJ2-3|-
CAWSSGGANLEYF
TGTGCCTGGAGTAGCGGGGGGGCCAATTTAGAGTATTTT
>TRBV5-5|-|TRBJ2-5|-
CASCPSRRVMETQYF
TGTGCCAGCTGCCCTTCCAGGCGGGTGATGGAGACCCAGTACTTC
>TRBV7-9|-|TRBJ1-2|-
CASRGVDYGYTF
TGTGCCAGCCGGGGGGTGGACTATGGCTACACCTTC
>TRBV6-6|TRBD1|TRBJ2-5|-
CAILSGQGAWETQYF
TGTGCCATTCTTAGTGGGCAGGGGGCTTGGGAGACCCAGTACTTC
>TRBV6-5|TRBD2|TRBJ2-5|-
CASRLAGGIGETQYF
TGTGCCAGCAGGCTAGCGGGGGGGATTGGAGAGACCCAGTACTTC
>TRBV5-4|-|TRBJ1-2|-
CASSLSSNYGYTF
TGTGCCAGCAGCTTGTCCTCTAACTATGGCTACACCTTC
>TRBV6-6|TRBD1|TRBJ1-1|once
CASSYRAPTGSEAFF
TGTGCCAGCAGTTACAGGGCCCCGACAGGGTCTGAAGCTTTCTTT
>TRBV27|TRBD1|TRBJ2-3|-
CASSGDRAGTDTQYF
TGTGCCAGCAGCGGGGACAGGGCTGGCACAGATACGCAGTATTTT
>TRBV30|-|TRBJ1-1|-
CAWELNTEAFF
TGTGCCTGGGAGCTGAACACTGAAGCTTTCTTT
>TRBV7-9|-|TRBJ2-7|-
CASSSGRRGSEQYF
TGTGCCAGCAGCTCCGGCCGAAGGGGGAGCGAGCAGTACTTC
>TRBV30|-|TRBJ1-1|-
CAWSSSGGTEAFF
TGTGCCTGGAGTTCGTCCGGGGGGACTGAAGCTTTCTTT
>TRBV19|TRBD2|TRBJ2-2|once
CASSILSGGTGELFF
TGTGCCAGTAGTATCCTTAGCGGGGGAACCGGGGAGCTGTTTTTT
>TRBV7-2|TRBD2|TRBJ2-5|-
CASSSLAGGRETQYF
TGTGCCAGCAGCTCACTAGCGGGGGGCCGGGAGACCCAGTACTTC
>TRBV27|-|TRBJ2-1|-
CASSQQGGEQFF
TGTGCCAGCAGCCAACAAGGAGGGGAGCAGTTCTTC
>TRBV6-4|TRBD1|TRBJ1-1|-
CASSDGQGGTEAFF
TGTGCCAGCAGTGACGGACAGGGCGGCACTGAAGCTTTCTTT
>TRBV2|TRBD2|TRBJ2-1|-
CASSERAGGLGEQFF
TGTGCCAGCAGTGAAAGGGCGGGGGGGCTGGGTGAGCAGTTCTTC
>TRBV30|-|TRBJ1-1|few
CAWSRVVNTEAFF
TGTGCCTGGTCCCGGGTAGTGAACACTGAAGCTTTCTTT
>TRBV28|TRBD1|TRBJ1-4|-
CASSSFPGQGFF
TGTGCCAGCAGTTCATTTCCAGGACAGGGGTTTTTT
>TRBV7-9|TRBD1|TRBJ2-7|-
CASSPTGDNEQYF
TGTGCCAGCAGCCCGACAGGGGATAACGAGCAGTACTTC
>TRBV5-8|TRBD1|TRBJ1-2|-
CASSFQGVDGYTF
TGTGCCAGCAGCTTTCAGGGGGTGGATGGCTACACCTTC
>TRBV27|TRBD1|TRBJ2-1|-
CASSGQGDEQFF
TGTGCCAGCAGTGGACAGGGCGATGAGCAGTTCTTC
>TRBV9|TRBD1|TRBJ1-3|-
CASSVRDSSGNTIYF
TGTGCCAGCAGCGTACGGGACAGCTCTGGAAACACCATATATTTT
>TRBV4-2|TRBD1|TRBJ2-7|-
CASSLGTGGIYEQYF
TGTGCCAGCAGCCTAGGGACAGGGGGAATATACGAGCAGTACTTC
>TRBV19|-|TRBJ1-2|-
CASSIGPVEGYTF
TGTGCCAGTAGTATAGGGCCAGTTGAAGGCTACACCTTC
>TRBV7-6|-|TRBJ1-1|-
CASSGGVPTEAFF
TGTGCCAGCAGCGGAGGGGTACCCACTGAAGCTTTCTTT
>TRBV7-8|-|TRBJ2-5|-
CASTNQGGHQETQYF
TGTGCCAGCACCAACCAGGGGGGCCACCAAGAGACCCAGTACTTC
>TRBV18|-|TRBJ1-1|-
CASSRGMNTEAFF
TGTGCCAGCTCACGAGGGATGAACACTGAAGCTTTCTTT
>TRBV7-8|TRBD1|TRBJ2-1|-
CASSLGGQGLYNEQFF
TGTGCCAGCAGCTTGGGGGGACAGGGATTATACAATGAGCAGTTCTTC
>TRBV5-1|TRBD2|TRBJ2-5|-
CASSSAGGQETQYF
TGCGCCAGCAGCTCAGCGGGGGGGCAAGAGACCCAGTACTTC
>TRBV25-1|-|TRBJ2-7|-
CASSRRVPYEQYF
TGTGCCAGCAGTCGCCGGGTCCCCTACGAGCAGTACTTC
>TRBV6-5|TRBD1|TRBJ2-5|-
CASSYFGQALTQYF
TGTGCCAGCAGTTACTTCGGACAGGCCCTGACCCAGTACTTC
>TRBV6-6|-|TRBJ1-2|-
CASIRNKENFYGYTF
TGTGCCAGCATACGGAACAAGGAGAATTTCTATGGCTACACCTTC
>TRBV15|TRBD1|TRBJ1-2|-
CATSSSGTGGGGYTF
TGTGCCACCAGCAGTTCCGGGACAGGGGGCGGTGGCTACACCTTC
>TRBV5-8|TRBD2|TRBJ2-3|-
CASSYGLAGSDTQYF
TGTGCCAGCAGCTATGGACTAGCGGGTTCAGATACGCAGTATTTT
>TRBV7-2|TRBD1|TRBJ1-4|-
CASSLGPGQGNEKLFF
TGTGCCAGCAGCTTAGGCCCGGGACAGGGTAATGAAAAACTGTTTTTT
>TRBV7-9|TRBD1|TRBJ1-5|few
CASSLGTGNQPQHF
TGTGCCAGCAGCTTAGGGACAGGGAATCAGCCCCAGCATTTT
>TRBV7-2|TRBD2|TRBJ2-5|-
CASSQQTGLAGGRETQYF
TGTGCCAGCAGCCAACAAACGGGACTAGCGGGGGGGCGAGAGACCCAGTACTTC
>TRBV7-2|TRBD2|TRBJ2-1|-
CASSLVQGLLASYNEQFF
TGTGCCAGCAGCTTAGTCCAGGGTTTACTAGCGTCCTACAATGAGCAGTTCTTC
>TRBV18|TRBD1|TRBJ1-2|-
CASSPQGDGYTF
TGTGCCAGCTCACCCCAGGGGGATGGCTACACCTTC
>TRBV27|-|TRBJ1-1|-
CASRSQAGTEAFF
TGTGCCAGCAGATCCCAGGCGGGCACTGAAGCTTTCTTT